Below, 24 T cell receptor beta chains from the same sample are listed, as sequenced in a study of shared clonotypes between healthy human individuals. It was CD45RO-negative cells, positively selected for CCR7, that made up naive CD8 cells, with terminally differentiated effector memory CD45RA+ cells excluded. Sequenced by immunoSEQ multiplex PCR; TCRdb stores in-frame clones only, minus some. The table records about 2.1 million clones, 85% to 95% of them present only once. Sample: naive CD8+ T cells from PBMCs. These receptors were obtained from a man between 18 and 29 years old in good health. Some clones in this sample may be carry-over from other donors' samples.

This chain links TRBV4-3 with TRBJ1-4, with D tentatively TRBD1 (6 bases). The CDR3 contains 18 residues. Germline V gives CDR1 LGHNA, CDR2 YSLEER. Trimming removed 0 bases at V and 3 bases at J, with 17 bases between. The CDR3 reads CASSQDQTGASANEKLFF. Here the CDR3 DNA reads TGCGCCAGCAGCCAAGATCAAACGGGGGCGTCGGCTAATGAAAAACTGTTTTTT.

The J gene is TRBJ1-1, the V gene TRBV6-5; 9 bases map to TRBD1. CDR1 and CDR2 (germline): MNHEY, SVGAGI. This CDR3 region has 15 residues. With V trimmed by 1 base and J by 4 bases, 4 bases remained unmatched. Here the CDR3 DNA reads TGTGCCAGCAGTTACTGGGGACAGGGAAGCACTGAAGCTTTCTTT. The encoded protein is CASSYWGQGSTEAFF.

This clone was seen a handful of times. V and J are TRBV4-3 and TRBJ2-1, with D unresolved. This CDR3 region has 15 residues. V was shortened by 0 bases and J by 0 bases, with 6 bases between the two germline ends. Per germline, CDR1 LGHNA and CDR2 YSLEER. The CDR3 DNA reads TGCGCCAGCAGCCAAGACTGGAGCTCCTACAATGAGCAGTTCTTC. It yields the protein CASSQDWSSYNEQFF.

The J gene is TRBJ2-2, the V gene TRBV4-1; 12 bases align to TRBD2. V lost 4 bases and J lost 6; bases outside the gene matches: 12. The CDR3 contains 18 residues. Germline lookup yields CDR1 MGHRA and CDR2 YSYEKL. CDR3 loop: CASSLQTTSGRFAGELFF. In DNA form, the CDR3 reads TGCGCCAGCAGCCTACAGACCACTAGCGGGAGGTTTGCCGGGGAGCTGTTTTTT.

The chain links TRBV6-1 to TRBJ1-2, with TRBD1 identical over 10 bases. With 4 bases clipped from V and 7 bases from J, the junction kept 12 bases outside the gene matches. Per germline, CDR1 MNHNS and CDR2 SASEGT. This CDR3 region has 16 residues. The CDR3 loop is CASSATAGTGVGGYTF. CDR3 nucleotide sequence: TGTGCCAGCAGTGCCACCGCCGGGACAGGGGTGGGTGGCTACACCTTC.

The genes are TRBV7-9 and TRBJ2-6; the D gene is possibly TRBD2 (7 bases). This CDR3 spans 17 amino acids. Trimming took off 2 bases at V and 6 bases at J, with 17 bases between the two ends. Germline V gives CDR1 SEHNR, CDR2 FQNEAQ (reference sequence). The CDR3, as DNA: TGTGCCAGCAGCTTAAAAGGCGGGGGCAACGAGGCCAACGTCCTGACTTTC. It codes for CASSLKGGGNEANVLTF.

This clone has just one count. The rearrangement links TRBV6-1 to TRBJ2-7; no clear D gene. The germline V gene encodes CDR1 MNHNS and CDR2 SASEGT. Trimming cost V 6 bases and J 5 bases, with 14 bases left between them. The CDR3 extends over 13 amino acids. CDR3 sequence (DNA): TGTGCCAGCAGCGATGCGCTTATCGACGAGCAGTACTTC. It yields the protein CASSDALIDEQYF.

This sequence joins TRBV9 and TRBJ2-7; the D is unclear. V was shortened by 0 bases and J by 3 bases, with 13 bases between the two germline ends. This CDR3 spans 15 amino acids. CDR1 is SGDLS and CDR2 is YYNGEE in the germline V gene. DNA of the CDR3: TGTGCCAGCAGCGTAGGCCGCGGCAACGGCTACGAGCAGTACTTC. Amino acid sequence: CASSVGRGNGYEQYF.

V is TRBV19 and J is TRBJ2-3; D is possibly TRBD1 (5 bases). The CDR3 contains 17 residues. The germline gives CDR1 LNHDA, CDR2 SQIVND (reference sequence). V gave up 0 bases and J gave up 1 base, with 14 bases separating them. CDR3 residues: CASSIDLGASGTDTQYF. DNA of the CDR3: TGTGCCAGTAGTATAGATCTAGGGGCGTCGGGCACAGATACGCAGTATTTT. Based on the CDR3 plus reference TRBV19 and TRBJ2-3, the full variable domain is DGGITQSPKYLFRKEGQNVTLSCEQNLNHDAMYWYRQDPGQGLRLIYYSQIVNDFQKGDIAEGYSVSREKKESFPLTVTSAQKNPTAFYLCASSIDLGASGTDTQYFGPGTRLTVL.

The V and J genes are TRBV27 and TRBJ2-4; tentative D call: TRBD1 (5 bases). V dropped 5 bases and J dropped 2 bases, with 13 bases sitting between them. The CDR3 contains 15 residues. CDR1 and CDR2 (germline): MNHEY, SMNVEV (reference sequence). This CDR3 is CASSPNRLPKNIQYF. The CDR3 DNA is TGTGCCAGCAGTCCTAACAGGTTGCCCAAAAACATTCAGTACTTC.

CDR3 nucleotides: TGTGCCAGCAGTTTAGGCCCCAGGGTCCTAGCGGGTTCCACACTCTACGAGCAGTACTTC. Its translation is CASSLGPRVLAGSTLYEQYF. The chain is built from TRBV27 and TRBJ2-7, with 8 bases that match TRBD2. The J segment lost 3 bases and the V segment lost 2 bases, leaving 21 bases of the junction unmatched. Germline-derived CDR1 and CDR2 are MNHEY and SMNVEV (reference sequence). CDR3 length equals 20 residues.

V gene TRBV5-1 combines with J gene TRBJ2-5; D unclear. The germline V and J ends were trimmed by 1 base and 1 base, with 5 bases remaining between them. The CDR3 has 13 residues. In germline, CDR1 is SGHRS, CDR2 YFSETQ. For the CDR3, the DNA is TGCGCCAGCAGCTTGTCCCCCCAAGAGACCCAGTACTTC. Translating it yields CASSLSPQETQYF.

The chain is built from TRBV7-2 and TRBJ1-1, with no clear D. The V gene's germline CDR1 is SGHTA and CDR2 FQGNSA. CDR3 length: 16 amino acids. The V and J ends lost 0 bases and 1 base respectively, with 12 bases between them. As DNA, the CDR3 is TGTGCCAGCAGCTTAGCGGAAGGGCGGCGGAACACTGAAGCTTTCTTT. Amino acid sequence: CASSLAEGRRNTEAFF.

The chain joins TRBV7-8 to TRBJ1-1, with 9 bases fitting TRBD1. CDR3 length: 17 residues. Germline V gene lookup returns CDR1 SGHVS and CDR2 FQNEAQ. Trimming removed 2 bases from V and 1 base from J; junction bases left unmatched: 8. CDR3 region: CASSLSLEDRGNTEAFF. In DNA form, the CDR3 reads TGTGCCAGCAGCTTATCCCTCGAGGACAGGGGGAACACTGAAGCTTTCTTT.

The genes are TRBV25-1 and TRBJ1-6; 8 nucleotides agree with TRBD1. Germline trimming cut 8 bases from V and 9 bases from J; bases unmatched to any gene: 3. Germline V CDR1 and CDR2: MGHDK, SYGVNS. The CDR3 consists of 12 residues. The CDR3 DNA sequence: TGTGCCAGCGGACAGGGTGGTTCACCCCTCCACTTT. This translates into CASGQGGSPLHF.

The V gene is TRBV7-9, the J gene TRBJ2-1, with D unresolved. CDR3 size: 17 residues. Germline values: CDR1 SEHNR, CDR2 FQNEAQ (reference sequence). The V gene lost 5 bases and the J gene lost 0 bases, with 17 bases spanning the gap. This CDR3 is CASSLGAGMSSYNEQFF. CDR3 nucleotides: TGTGCCAGCAGCCTAGGAGCAGGTATGAGCTCCTACAATGAGCAGTTCTTC. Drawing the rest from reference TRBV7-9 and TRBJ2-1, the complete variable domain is DTGVSQNPRHKITKRGQNVTFRCDPISEHNRLYWYRQTLGQGPEFLTYFQNEAQLEKSRLLSDRFSAERPKGSFSTLEIQRTEQGDSAMYLCASSLGAGMSSYNEQFFGPGTRLTVL.

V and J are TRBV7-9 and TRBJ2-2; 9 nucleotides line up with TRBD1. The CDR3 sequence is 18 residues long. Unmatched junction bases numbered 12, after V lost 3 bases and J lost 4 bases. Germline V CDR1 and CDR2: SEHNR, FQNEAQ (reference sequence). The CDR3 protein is CASSFGYGQGPSTGELFF. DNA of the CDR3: TGTGCCAGCAGCTTTGGGTACGGACAGGGGCCTTCCACCGGGGAGCTGTTTTTT. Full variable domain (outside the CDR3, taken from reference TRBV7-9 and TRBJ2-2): DTGVSQNPRHKITKRGQNVTFRCDPISEHNRLYWYRQTLGQGPEFLTYFQNEAQLEKSRLLSDRFSAERPKGSFSTLEIQRTEQGDSAMYLCASSFGYGQGPSTGELFFGEGSRLTVL.

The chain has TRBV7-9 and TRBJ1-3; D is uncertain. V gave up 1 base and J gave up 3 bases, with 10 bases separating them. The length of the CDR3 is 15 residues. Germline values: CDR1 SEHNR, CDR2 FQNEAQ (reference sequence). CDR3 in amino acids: CASSLGESSGNTIYF. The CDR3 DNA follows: TGTGCCAGCAGCTTAGGGGAGAGTAGTGGAAACACCATATATTTT.

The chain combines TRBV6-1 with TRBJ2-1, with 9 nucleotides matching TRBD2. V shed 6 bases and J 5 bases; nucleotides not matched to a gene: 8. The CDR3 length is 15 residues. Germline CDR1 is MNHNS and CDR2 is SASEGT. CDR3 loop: CASSRSGSSNNEQFF. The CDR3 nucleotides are TGTGCCAGCAGCCGTAGCGGGAGTTCGAACAATGAGCAGTTCTTC.

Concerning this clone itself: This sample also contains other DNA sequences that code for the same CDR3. The CDR3 bases are TGCGCCAGCAGCTGGACAGGGGGCGACTATGGCTACACCTTC. The encoded protein is CASSWTGGDYGYTF. The chain joins TRBV5-1 to TRBJ1-2, with 11 bases aligning to TRBD1. CDR1 and CDR2 from the germline V gene are SGHRS and YFSETQ. V lost 3 bases, J lost 3 bases, and 1 base stayed unmatched. This CDR3 is built from 14 residues.

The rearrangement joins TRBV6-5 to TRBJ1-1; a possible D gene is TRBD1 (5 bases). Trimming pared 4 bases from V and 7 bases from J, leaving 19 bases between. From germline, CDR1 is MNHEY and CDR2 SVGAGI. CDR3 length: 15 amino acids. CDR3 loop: CASSLGTAGPLEAFF. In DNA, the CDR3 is TGTGCCAGCAGTTTAGGGACGGCCGGTCCCCTTGAAGCTTTCTTT.

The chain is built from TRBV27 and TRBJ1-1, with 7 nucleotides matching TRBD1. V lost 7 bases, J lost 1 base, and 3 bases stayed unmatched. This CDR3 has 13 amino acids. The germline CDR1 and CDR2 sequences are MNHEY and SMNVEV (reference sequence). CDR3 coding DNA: TGTGCCAGCAAGACAGGGAGGAACACTGAAGCTTTCTTT. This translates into CASKTGRNTEAFF.

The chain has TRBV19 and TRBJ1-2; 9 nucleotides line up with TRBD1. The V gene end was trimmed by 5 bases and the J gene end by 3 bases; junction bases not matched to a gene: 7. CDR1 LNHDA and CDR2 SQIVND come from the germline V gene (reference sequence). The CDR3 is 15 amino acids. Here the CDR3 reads CASSEPQGADYGYTF. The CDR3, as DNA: TGTGCCAGTAGTGAACCACAGGGGGCGGACTATGGCTACACCTTC.

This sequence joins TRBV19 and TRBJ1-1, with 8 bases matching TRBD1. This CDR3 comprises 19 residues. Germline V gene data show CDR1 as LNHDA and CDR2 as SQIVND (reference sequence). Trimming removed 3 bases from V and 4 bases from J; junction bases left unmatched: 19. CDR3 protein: CASSILGRGQAKMRTEAFF. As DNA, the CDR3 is TGTGCCAGTAGTATTTTGGGCAGGGGGCAAGCGAAAATGCGCACTGAAGCTTTCTTT. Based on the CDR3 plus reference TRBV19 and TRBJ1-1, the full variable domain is DGGITQSPKYLFRKEGQNVTLSCEQNLNHDAMYWYRQDPGQGLRLIYYSQIVNDFQKGDIAEGYSVSREKKESFPLTVTSAQKNPTAFYLCASSILGRGQAKMRTEAFFGQGTRLTVV.